This T cell receptor beta chain appears in the sequencing data of a study of tumor and adjacent non-tumor tissue in lung cancer. Study as a whole: The patients, about nine men and a few women, were roughly 31 to 85 with stage I to III disease.

This sample's RNA came from whole unsorted tissue. Distant lung tissue was collected more than 3 cm away from the tumor edge. General observations from the study: In normal lung, the top 100 clones were significantly more dominant than in tumor.

Three rounds of nested PCR, following a modified ARM-PCR protocol, produced the TCRbeta library. TCRdb reprocessed the multiplex PCR reads via MiXCR and lists one record per CDR3 protein. The table has some 97,000 distinct CDR3 sequences, over 55% seen once. Germline V CDR1 and CDR2: GTSNPN, SVGIG (reference sequence). The CDR3 consists of 14 residues. Notes on this clonotype: Antigen specificity is unknown. This may be a read error, as it is one base from a much larger clone.

The receptor was derived from a man aged 25 to 45 with non-small cell lung cancer. Sequenced input: distant non-tumor lung tissue. The chain employs TRBV30 and TRBJ1-1; perhaps TRBD1 as D (6 bases). CDR3 nucleotide sequence: TGTACCTGGAGTGTAGGTTTGGGGACAAAAGAGGCTTTCTTT. Its translation is CTWSVGLGTKEAFF.